Below are 21 T cell receptor beta chains sequenced from a single sample in a study of shared clonotypes between healthy human individuals (TCRdb year 2020). Library creation used the immunoSEQ multiplex PCR assay. TCRdb obtained this table from immuneACCESS and retained in-frame rearrangements with V and J assigned. These tables miss some clones; where compared with another copy, unresolved V genes account for less than half of the shortfall, and the remainder is unexplained. This sample lists some 510,000 clones; roughly 78% were detected once. 10% to 15% of the sample goes to the ten largest clones. Sequenced material: PBMCs. Receptors were obtained from a woman aged 40 to 50 in good health. Some clones in this sample may be carry-over from other donors' samples.

This clone was seen a single time. CDR3 nucleotides: TGTGCCAGCAGCGCGGGGACGACCCGGGTCGTGGAGCAGTTCTTC. Translated: CASSAGTTRVVEQFF. This chain connects TRBV9 to TRBJ2-1; possibly TRBD1 or TRBD2 for D (5 bases each). The CDR3 consists of 15 residues. The V gene's germline CDR1 is SGDLS and CDR2 YYNGEE. The V end was cut by 3 bases, the J end by 10 bases, with 20 bases between.

The chain uses TRBV10-1 and TRBJ2-7; D not resolved. Trimming took off 4 bases at V and 3 bases at J, with 7 bases between the two ends. Germline values: CDR1 WNHNN, CDR2 SYGVQD (reference sequence). The CDR3 consists of 12 residues. This CDR3 reads CASSGVDYEQYF. The CDR3 bases are TGCGCCAGCAGTGGGGTCGACTACGAGCAGTACTTC.

This rearrangement joins TRBV6-4 to TRBJ2-5, with 12 bases identical to TRBD2. Trimming removed 4 bases from V and 1 base from J; junction bases left unmatched: 10. CDR3 length: 18 residues. The germline V gene has CDR1 MRHNA and CDR2 SNTAGT. In DNA form, the CDR3 reads TGTGCCAGCAGTGGAAATCCCCGGACTAGCGGGATCCAAGAGACCCAGTACTTC. This encodes CASSGNPRTSGIQETQYF.

This clone turned up a few times. J is TRBJ2-1 and V is TRBV28; possibly TRBD1 for D (6 bases). V was clipped by 3 bases and J by 9 bases, with 15 bases between them. This CDR3 has 14 residues. CDR1 MDHEN and CDR2 SYDVKM come from the germline V gene. CDR3 DNA: TGTGCCAGCAGTTTCGGCAGGGTAGGGGGTGAGCAGTTCTTC. Translating it yields CASSFGRVGGEQFF.

The chain has TRBV6-6 and TRBJ2-7; TRBD1 matches at 8 bases. Germline V lookup: CDR1 MNHNY, CDR2 SVGAGI (reference sequence). The CDR3 totals 14 residues. V gave up 6 bases and J gave up 3 bases; unmatched junction bases: 7. This CDR3 reads CASRSGQARYEQYF. CDR3 nucleotide sequence: TGTGCCAGCAGGTCGGGACAGGCCCGCTACGAGCAGTACTTC.

V and J are TRBV29-1 and TRBJ2-3, with 10 bases matching TRBD1. Germline assignment: CDR1 SQVTM and CDR2 ANQGSEA. This CDR3 comprises 14 residues. The trim removed 6 bases at V and 3 bases at J, leaving 6 bases unmatched. CDR3 amino acids: CSVDGQGGTDTQYF. The CDR3, as DNA: TGCAGCGTCGACGGACAGGGGGGGACAGATACGCAGTATTTT.

V gene TRBV7-2 combines with J gene TRBJ2-1; D not certain. Germline CDR1 is SGHTA and CDR2 is FQGNSA. The CDR3 is 15 residues long. Trimming pared 0 bases from V and 0 bases from J, leaving 6 bases between. The CDR3 here is CASSLAGRSYNEQFF. For the CDR3, the DNA is TGTGCCAGCAGCTTAGCGGGCCGCTCCTACAATGAGCAGTTCTTC.

V gene TRBV11-1 combines with J gene TRBJ2-1; possible D gene TRBD1, 5 bases. The CDR3 is 14 residues long. Trimming stripped 1 base from V and 7 bases from J, with 11 bases between. The germline V gene encodes CDR1 SGHAT and CDR2 FQDESV (reference sequence). As DNA, the CDR3 is TGTGCCAGCAGCTTAGAGGGGTTCTGGAATGAGCAGTTCTTC. Encoded protein: CASSLEGFWNEQFF.

The chain has TRBV11-2 and TRBJ2-5, with a possible D match to TRBD1 (6 bases). The germline V and J ends were trimmed by 3 bases and 0 bases, with 8 bases remaining between them. Per germline, CDR1 SGHAT and CDR2 FQNNGV. The CDR3 sequence is 14 residues long. The CDR3: CASSLDSYQETQYF. The CDR3 nucleotides are TGTGCCAGCAGCTTGGACAGTTACCAAGAGACCCAGTACTTC.

Points on this clone: A read error may be the cause here, since a much bigger clone is one base away. V and J are TRBV30 and TRBJ2-4; tentatively, D is TRBD1 or TRBD2 (5 bases each). V lost 3 bases and J lost 7, with 13 bases in between. The CDR3 has 13 amino acids. The germline gives CDR1 GTSNPN, CDR2 SVGIG (reference sequence). The CDR3 DNA follows: TGTGCCTGGAGCGCAAATGGGACCAACATTCAGTACTTC. Translating it yields CAWSANGTNIQYF.

This rearrangement joins TRBV28 to TRBJ2-1, with D perhaps matching TRBD1 (7 bases). The CDR3 length is 15 residues. Trimming removed 6 bases from V and 1 base from J, with 13 bases in between. Germline assignment: CDR1 MDHEN and CDR2 SYDVKM. CDR3 bases: TGTGCCAGCAGCCCAGGGGGGCGATCCTACAATGAGCAGTTCTTC. This translates into CASSPGGRSYNEQFF.

The chain links TRBV7-9 to TRBJ2-5, with 10 bases fitting TRBD2. The J call is uncertain, as TRBJ2-7 better fits the DNA end. This CDR3 comprises 14 residues. Germline values: CDR1 SEHNR, CDR2 FQNEAQ (reference sequence). The CDR3 sequence is CASSRTSGGYEQYF. The CDR3 DNA follows: TGTGCCAGCAGCCGGACTAGCGGAGGCTACGAGCAGTACTTC.

The rearrangement links TRBV6-6 to TRBJ2-5; D remains unclear. Germline V gene lookup returns CDR1 MNHNY and CDR2 SVGAGI (reference sequence). Deletions cut 6 bases from V and 2 bases from J, with 10 bases between. This CDR3 is built from 13 residues. The CDR3 region is CASSSQVQETQYF. Here the CDR3 DNA reads TGTGCCAGCAGCAGTCAGGTACAAGAGACCCAGTACTTC.

The chain is built from TRBV5-1 and TRBJ1-2, with 11 bases aligning to TRBD1. Losses at the gene ends were 4 bases for V and 8 bases for J; bases not matched to a gene: 4. The germline gives CDR1 SGHRS, CDR2 YFSETQ. The CDR3 totals 13 residues. The CDR3 region is CASSLGQGEGYTF. CDR3 in DNA: TGCGCCAGCAGCCTGGGACAGGGGGAAGGCTACACCTTC.

This clone was detected a few times. The chain couples TRBV19 to TRBJ2-6, with D possibly being TRBD2 (5 bases). Between the trimmed V and J ends, which lost 7 bases and 2 bases, there was a span of 15 bases. CDR3 length: 16 amino acids. Germline V gene sequence: CDR1 LNHDA, CDR2 SQIVND (reference sequence). The CDR3 loop reads CASTQSNSAGANVLTF. Written as DNA, the CDR3 is TGTGCCAGTACCCAGTCTAATAGCGCTGGGGCCAACGTCCTGACTTTC.

The chain links TRBV5-1 to TRBJ2-1, with 7 positions matching TRBD2. This CDR3 spans 11 amino acids. Germline V gene lookup returns CDR1 SGHRS and CDR2 YFSETQ. The V and J ends lost 2 bases and 13 bases, in that order; junction bases with no gene match: 3. CDR3 loop: CASSFQTSQFF. CDR3 bases: TGCGCCAGCAGCTTTCAGACTAGCCAGTTCTTC.

The chain employs TRBV29-1 and TRBJ2-4, with TRBD2 matching 7 bases. This CDR3 is 19 amino acids long. The ends lost 8 bases at V and 0 bases at J; junction bases unmatched: 22. Looked up from germline, CDR1 is SQVTM and CDR2 is ANQGSEA. CDR3 DNA sequence: TGCAGCCCCCCCGGCGGGGGACTCGACCCTTCACTAGCCAAAAACATTCAGTACTTC. Translation: CSPPGGGLDPSLAKNIQYF.

Notes on this clone: Given a much more abundant clone one base away, this may be a read error. V gene TRBV7-6 combines with J gene TRBJ2-1; TRBD2 is a possible D gene (6 bases). Germline assignment: CDR1 SGHVS and CDR2 FNYEAQ. Trimming shortened V by 5 bases and J by 2 bases, and 13 bases separated the two germline ends. The CDR3 runs 15 residues. The CDR3 DNA reads as TGTGCCAGCAGCCCGGGACTGGAAACCTACAATGAGCAGTTCTTC. Translated: CASSPGLETYNEQFF.

The chain couples TRBV7-3 to TRBJ2-1, with 13 bases that match TRBD2. Germline assignment: CDR1 SGHTA and CDR2 FQGTGA. V lost 4 bases and J lost 9; bases outside the gene matches: 9. This CDR3 spans 16 amino acids. CDR3 sequence (DNA): TGTGCCAGCAGCTCGCGGACTAGCGGGAGTAGTAGTGAGCAGTTCTTC. It yields the protein CASSSRTSGSSSEQFF.

The rearrangement uses TRBV7-3 and TRBJ1-1, with a weak D call TRBD1 (5 bases). Trimming shortened V by 5 bases and J by 1 base, and 8 bases separated the two germline ends. The CDR3 consists of 13 residues. CDR1 is SGHTA and CDR2 is FQGTGA in the germline V gene. CDR3: CASSPGWNTEAFF. The CDR3 DNA reads TGTGCCAGCAGCCCAGGGTGGAACACTGAAGCTTTCTTT.

The chain couples TRBV19 to TRBJ2-7; D is unclear. CDR3 length equals 14 residues. Germline V lookup: CDR1 LNHDA, CDR2 SQIVND (reference sequence). Trimming shortened V by 5 bases and J by 3 bases, and 14 bases separated the two germline ends. The CDR3 DNA is TGTGCCAGTAGTGAAATCTCCAGCCACTACGAGCAGTACTTC. Its translation is CASSEISSHYEQYF.